This T cell receptor beta chain was observed in a study of blood T cell repertoires in COVID-19. Study-level information: The study drew acute and convalescent COVID-19 samples from the United States, Italy and Spain.

Libraries were prepared by immunoSEQ multiplex PCR; TCRdb keeps only in-frame clonotypes and omits some of them. The table shows some 140,000 clones, with approximately 85% occurring only once. The CDR3 runs to 13 residues. J lost 4 bases, V lost 4 bases, and 4 bases had no gene match. Germline values: CDR1 SGHRS, CDR2 YFSETQ. The J gene is TRBJ1-1, the V gene TRBV5-1, with 7 nucleotides matching TRBD1. This receptor was identified in a man between 60 and 75 years old with COVID-19, enrolled during active disease. The sequencing sample was made of peripheral blood. The CDR3 DNA follows: TGCGCCAGCAGCATTACAGGGGCCACTGAAGCTTTCTTT. Encoded protein: CASSITGATEAFF.